This TCR beta chain was captured in a study of T-cell memory formation after mild COVID-19. Turning to the study itself: Largely, TCR clusters stayed within a single donor.

V lost 4 bases to trimming and J lost 3 bases; unmatched junction nucleotides: 5. This CDR3 region has 14 residues. Germline V gives CDR1 SGHRS, CDR2 YFSETQ. Libraries for TCRalpha and TCRbeta carried sample barcodes and unique molecular identifiers via 5'RACE. TCRdb re-derived calls from the 5' RACE reads in MiXCR, one entry per CDR3 protein. The data show some 4,000 distinct CDR3 sequences, 16% seen once. By sample share, this clonotype is medium-sized (0.01 to 0.1%). The sequenced sample was PBMCs or a T cell subset sorted from them (not recorded which). The chain joins TRBV5-1 to TRBJ2-3; TRBD2 matches at 7 bases. This TCR was recovered from an adult who had mild COVID-19 (a few samples of this study predate the infection). Cell type and time point are not known. The CDR3 loop is CASSIWGGTDTQYF. The CDR3 DNA is TGCGCCAGCAGCATCTGGGGGGGAACAGATACGCAGTATTTT.